A selection of T cell receptor beta chains follows, all from one sample in a study of blood T cell repertoires in COVID-19. Sequencing was performed with immunoSEQ multiplex PCR; in TCRdb, only in-frame clones are kept and a portion is missing. Here the sample spans some 150,000 clones, 80% to 85% being singletons. Sequencing used PBMCs or T cells enriched from blood (not recorded which). The receptors come from a woman aged 50 to 60 who had been exposed to COVID-19. Both conserved end residues are part of each CDR3. A D gene is named only where the DNA matches it firmly. Clone size is shown for a subset of rows, as once, few, many or a class of expanded clone.

DNA: TGCAGCGTTGAAGGGACAGCGGGGGGCCGCACAGATACGCAGTATTTT; CDR3: CSVEGTAGGRTDTQYF; D: TRBD2; V: TRBV29-1; size: .; J: TRBJ2-3
DNA: TGTGCCAGCGGACTAGCGGGATTCTCCTACGAGCAGTACTTC; CDR3: CASGLAGFSYEQYF; D: TRBD2; V: TRBV7-2; size: .; J: TRBJ2-7
DNA: TGTGCCAGCAGGGGACTAGCGGGGGGCTGGAGCTCCTACAATGAGCAGTTCTTC; CDR3: CASRGLAGGWSSYNEQFF; D: TRBD2; V: TRBV2; size: .; J: TRBJ2-1
DNA: TGTGCCAGCAGCTTCGCTGGGGGGACAGGGAGGGATGGCTACACCTTC; CDR3: CASSFAGGTGRDGYTF; D: TRBD1; V: TRBV7-2; size: .; J: TRBJ1-2
DNA: TGTGCCAGCAGCCCCGGGGAGGGGAGGGGGAACACTGAAGCTTTCTTT; CDR3: CASSPGEGRGNTEAFF; D: .; V: TRBV14; size: .; J: TRBJ1-1
DNA: TGCAGTGCTAGTAGTTGGCCCCGAAATGAGCAGTTCTTC; CDR3: CSASSWPRNEQFF; D: .; V: TRBV20-1; size: .; J: TRBJ2-1
DNA: TGTGCCAGCAGTTTGGGTACAGGCTATGGCTACACCTTC; CDR3: CASSLGTGYGYTF; D: .; V: TRBV27; size: .; J: TRBJ1-2
DNA: TGTGCCAGCAGCCAAGACGCCACGGGAGGCTACACCTTC; CDR3: CASSQDATGGYTF; D: .; V: TRBV3-1/TRBV3-2; size: .; J: TRBJ1-2
DNA: TGTGCCAGCAGCCGAGGTGACTACGAGCAGTACTTC; CDR3: CASSRGDYEQYF; D: .; V: TRBV7-9; size: .; J: TRBJ2-7
DNA: TGTGCCAGTAGGTCGGACAGGGCTCCCTACGAGCAGTACTTC; CDR3: CASRSDRAPYEQYF; D: TRBD1; V: TRBV19; size: .; J: TRBJ2-7
DNA: TGCGCCAGCAGCCAAGATAACAGGGCCACCGGGGAGCTGTTTTTT; CDR3: CASSQDNRATGELFF; D: .; V: TRBV4-1; size: few; J: TRBJ2-2
DNA: TGCAGCGTTAACTACGGGGAGAATTCACCCCTCCACTTT; CDR3: CSVNYGENSPLHF; D: .; V: TRBV29-1; size: .; J: TRBJ1-6
DNA: TGTGCCAGCAGCGAGAGTTCTAGCGGGTCCCCCTACGAGCAGTACTTC; CDR3: CASSESSSGSPYEQYF; D: TRBD2; V: TRBV9; size: .; J: TRBJ2-7
DNA: TGTGCCAGTAGTCCCCTCCCCACTAGCGGGACACAAACAGATACGCAGTATTTT; CDR3: CASSPLPTSGTQTDTQYF; D: TRBD2; V: TRBV19; size: many; J: TRBJ2-3
DNA: TGTGCCAGCAGCACTGGGACAGGGGGCACCTACGAGCAGTACTTC; CDR3: CASSTGTGGTYEQYF; D: TRBD1; V: TRBV7-2; size: .; J: TRBJ2-7
DNA: TGTGCCAGCAGCCCCCGCGGGAGGGGAGAGCAGTTCTTC; CDR3: CASSPRGRGEQFF; D: TRBD2; V: TRBV9; size: .; J: TRBJ2-1
DNA: TGTGCCAGCAGCGACACCGGGACAAGCGCAGATACGCAGTATTTT; CDR3: CASSDTGTSADTQYF; D: .; V: TRBV7-2; size: .; J: TRBJ2-3
DNA: TGTGCCAGCAGCTTAGCGAGCTCGGCGCAGTATTTT; CDR3: CASSLASSAQYF; D: .; V: TRBV7-2; size: .; J: TRBJ2-3
DNA: TGTGCCAGCGCCCCGGACAGGGGCTACGAGCAGTACTTC; CDR3: CASAPDRGYEQYF; D: TRBD1; V: TRBV6-5; size: .; J: TRBJ2-7
DNA: TGTGCCAGCAGCCAAGGGGCAGGGGGCAAGTCGGCTGAAGCTTTCTTT; CDR3: CASSQGAGGKSAEAFF; D: TRBD1; V: TRBV3-1/TRBV3-2; size: .; J: TRBJ1-1
DNA: TGTGCCAGCAGCTTATATGGGGGGGGTCCCCAGCATTTT; CDR3: CASSLYGGGPQHF; D: .; V: TRBV7-3; size: .; J: TRBJ1-5
DNA: TGTGCCAGCAGCTTGGGAGGACAGGGTGAAGCTTTCTTT; CDR3: CASSLGGQGEAFF; D: TRBD1; V: TRBV5-4; size: .; J: TRBJ1-1
DNA: TGTGCCAGTAGTGGCAGGGAATTATCCAAAAACATTCAGTACTTC; CDR3: CASSGRELSKNIQYF; D: .; V: TRBV19; size: .; J: TRBJ2-4
DNA: TGCGCCAGCAGCCAAGGACAAACAGGGGCTAATGAAAAACTGTTTTTT; CDR3: CASSQGQTGANEKLFF; D: TRBD1; V: TRBV4-3; size: .; J: TRBJ1-4
DNA: TGCGCCAGCAGCCTCCTTGGGACAGGGGTACAGACCCAGTACTTC; CDR3: CASSLLGTGVQTQYF; D: TRBD1; V: TRBV5-1; size: .; J: TRBJ2-5
DNA: TGTGCCACCAGCAGAGATATCCACTTTACACCCCTCCACTTT; CDR3: CATSRDIHFTPLHF; D: .; V: TRBV15; size: .; J: TRBJ1-6
DNA: TGTGCCAGCAGTTTTCCCCAAAACTATGGCTACACCTTC; CDR3: CASSFPQNYGYTF; D: .; V: TRBV6-2/TRBV6-3; size: .; J: TRBJ1-2
DNA: TGCGCCAGCAGCCGCGGCCCGGACGAGCAGTACTTC; CDR3: CASSRGPDEQYF; D: .; V: TRBV5-1; size: .; J: TRBJ2-7
DNA: TGTGCCAGCAGATCCGCCTACTACGAGCAGTACTTC; CDR3: CASRSAYYEQYF; D: .; V: TRBV27; size: .; J: TRBJ2-7
DNA: TGTGCCAGCTCACATTCGGCGGGACTGGGGGTTTCGGATCAGTACTTC; CDR3: CASSHSAGLGVSDQYF; D: .; V: TRBV18; size: .; J: TRBJ2-4
DNA: TGTGCCAGCAGCCGGGACACTAAATCGAACACTGAAGCTTTCTTT; CDR3: CASSRDTKSNTEAFF; D: .; V: TRBV5-8; size: .; J: TRBJ1-1
DNA: TGTGCCAGCAGCTTCGGACAGGTGGGGGGCTACACCTTC; CDR3: CASSFGQVGGYTF; D: TRBD1; V: TRBV7-9; size: .; J: TRBJ1-2
DNA: TGCGCCAGCAGCCAAGATGGGCAGGGGGCGCTAACTAATGAAAAACTGTTTTTT; CDR3: CASSQDGQGALTNEKLFF; D: TRBD1; V: TRBV4-3; size: .; J: TRBJ1-4
DNA: TGTGCCAGCAGCTCCAAGACTAGCGGGGGCACAGATACGCAGTATTTT; CDR3: CASSSKTSGGTDTQYF; D: TRBD2; V: TRBV7-8; size: .; J: TRBJ2-3
DNA: TGTGCCAGCAGCCACTGGACAGGGGGCATCTATGAGCAGTTCTTC; CDR3: CASSHWTGGIYEQFF; D: TRBD1; V: TRBV13; size: .; J: TRBJ2-1